This T cell receptor beta chain was sequenced during a study of CD8 T cells in ankylosing spondylitis. Study outcomes and limitations: Earlier reports found some motif variants in synovial fluid and blood in reactive arthritis. A TCR beta motif of 8 or 9 highly homologous variants appeared characteristic of ankylosing spondylitis blood. Reported data indicate significant enrichment of disease-linked clones within matched ankylosing spondylitis synovial fluid.

Details on this clonotype: The antigen remains unidentified. The junction departs from the called germline gene at one end, perhaps through a read error.

Quantitative 5'-RACE was performed with molecular barcodes, and it yielded the TCR beta libraries. TCRdb re-derived calls from the 5' RACE reads in MiXCR, one entry per CDR3 protein. Of roughly 700,000 distinct CDR3 sequences in the sample, around a fifth were seen once. This CDR3 is built from 14 residues. From germline, CDR1 is DFQATT and CDR2 SNEGSKA (reference sequence). Sequencing used blood, either unsorted or a sorted T cell fraction (not recorded which). The clonotype comes from a male donor with ankylosing spondylitis. V is TRBV20-1 and J is TRBJ2-5, with D maybe TRBD2 (5 bases). The CDR3 nucleotides are TGCAGTGCAAGAGGTGCCGGTCGAGGGGAGACCCAGTACTTC. Residues: CSARGAGRGETQYF.